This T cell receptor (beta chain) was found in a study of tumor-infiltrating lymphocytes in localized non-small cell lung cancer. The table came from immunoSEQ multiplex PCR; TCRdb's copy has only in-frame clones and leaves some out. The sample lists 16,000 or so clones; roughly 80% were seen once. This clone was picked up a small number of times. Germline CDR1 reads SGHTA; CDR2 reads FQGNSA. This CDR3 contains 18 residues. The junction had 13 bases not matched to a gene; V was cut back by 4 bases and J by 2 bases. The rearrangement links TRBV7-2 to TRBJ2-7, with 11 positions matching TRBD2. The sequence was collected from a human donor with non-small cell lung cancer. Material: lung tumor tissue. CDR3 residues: CASSYVGNLAGGAYEQYF. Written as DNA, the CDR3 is TGTGCCAGCAGCTACGTCGGTAATCTAGCGGGAGGCGCCTACGAGCAGTACTTC.